The 13 T cell receptor beta chains given below trace back to one sample, sequenced in a study of shared clonotypes between healthy human individuals. Generated by immunoSEQ multiplex PCR, the TCRdb table keeps only in-frame clones and is missing some. The sample gives 1.6 million or so clones, more than 95% of which show up once; 1% to 1.5% is in the top ten. The material sequenced was naive CD4+ T cells sorted from blood. Subset meaning: CD45RA+ positively selected. The receptors were gathered from a man aged 25 to 40 in good health.

The gene calls are TRBV19 and TRBJ2-2, with 7 bases fitting TRBD2. The length of the CDR3 is 16 residues. Looked up from germline, CDR1 is LNHDA and CDR2 is SQIVND (reference sequence). V lost 3 bases to trimming and J lost 4 bases; unmatched junction nucleotides: 8. CDR3 nucleotides: TGTGCCAGTAGTATTTTTCCTAGCGGTGGCACCGGGGAGCTGTTTTTT. Translating gives CASSIFPSGGTGELFF.

In nucleotides, the CDR3 is TGTGCCAGCAGCCCATGGGAATCTGGGGCCAACGTCCTGACTTTC. Translated: CASSPWESGANVLTF. The V call is TRBV7-2, the J call TRBJ2-6; no clear D gene. Trimming removed 5 bases from V and 1 base from J, with 9 bases in between. Germline assignment: CDR1 SGHTA and CDR2 FQGNSA. This CDR3 region has 15 residues. The full variable domain, in which reference TRBV7-2 and TRBJ2-6 provide the parts outside the CDR3, is GAGVSQSPSNKVTEKGKDVELRCDPISGHTALYWYRQSLGQGLEFLIYFQGNSAPDKSGLPSDRFSAERTGGSVSTLTIQRTQQEDSAVYLCASSPWESGANVLTFGAGSRLTVL.

The chain carries TRBV27 and TRBJ1-1; possibly TRBD1 for D (5 bases). This CDR3 is built from 16 residues. Trimming stripped 1 base from V and 2 bases from J, with 14 bases between. Germline V gene sequence: CDR1 MNHEY, CDR2 SMNVEV (reference sequence). The CDR3 sequence: CASSLWTPTVNTEAFF. Written as DNA, the CDR3 is TGTGCCAGCAGTTTATGGACTCCGACAGTCAACACTGAAGCTTTCTTT.

This chain links TRBV6-5 with TRBJ1-2; D is perhaps TRBD1 (5 bases). Germline V gene data show CDR1 as MNHEY and CDR2 as SVGAGI. CDR3 length equals 15 residues. V gave up 7 bases and J gave up 4 bases, with 19 bases separating them. The CDR3 region has the DNA TGTGCCAGCACTAACCTGGCGGGGGACGGCTATGGCTACACCTTC. Translating gives CASTNLAGDGYGYTF.

The CDR3 here is CASSWPRDSSRDTQYF. CDR3 DNA: TGCGCCAGCAGCTGGCCTCGGGACAGCTCTAGGGATACGCAGTATTTT. J is TRBJ2-3 and V is TRBV5-1; 7 bases map to TRBD1. CDR1 SGHRS and CDR2 YFSETQ come from the germline V gene. Losses at the gene ends were 3 bases for V and 6 bases for J; bases not matched to a gene: 13. The CDR3 extends over 16 amino acids.

V is TRBV4-3 and J is TRBJ1-1; D may be TRBD1 (6 bases). This CDR3 comprises 15 residues. V was cut by 0 bases and J by 7 bases, with 15 bases left in between. Germline V gives CDR1 LGHNA, CDR2 YSLEER. The CDR3 nucleotides read TGCGCCAGCAGCCAAGATTACAGGGTATCCAGTGAAGCTTTCTTT. It yields the protein CASSQDYRVSSEAFF.

CDR3 coding DNA: TGCAGCGTTCTCCTGCAGGCCGGTTATGGCTACACCTTC. Amino acid sequence: CSVLLQAGYGYTF. The rearrangement links TRBV29-1 to TRBJ1-2; D gene unclear. V was shortened by 5 bases and J by 5 bases, with 15 bases between the two germline ends. Germline lookup yields CDR1 SQVTM and CDR2 ANQGSEA. This CDR3 contains 13 residues.

The rearrangement links TRBV19 to TRBJ1-1; D gene ambiguous. Germline CDR1 and CDR2: LNHDA and SQIVND (reference sequence). The CDR3 has 15 amino acids. V was trimmed by 1 base and J by 3 bases, leaving 12 bases between them. The CDR3 sequence is CASSIGRMHDTEAFF. The CDR3 coding sequence is TGTGCCAGTAGTATAGGGAGGATGCACGACACTGAAGCTTTCTTT.

CDR3 amino acids: CAISAGTSVGEQYF. For the CDR3, the DNA is TGTGCCATCAGTGCCGGGACTAGCGTTGGCGAGCAGTACTTC. The J gene is TRBJ2-7, the V gene TRBV10-3, with 10 bases aligning to TRBD2. The germline gives CDR1 ENHRY, CDR2 SYGVKD. This CDR3 contains 14 residues. The V and J ends lost 4 bases and 6 bases, in that order; junction bases with no gene match: 6.

This clone was detected only once. V and J are TRBV5-1 and TRBJ2-7, with TRBD1 matching over 7 bases. This CDR3 contains 14 residues. V shed 4 bases and J 1 base; nucleotides not matched to a gene: 5. Germline assignment: CDR1 SGHRS and CDR2 YFSETQ. In DNA form, the CDR3 reads TGCGCCAGCAGCCTCCCGGGACAGTCCTACGAGCAGTACTTC. Its translation is CASSLPGQSYEQYF.

This chain connects TRBV21-1 to TRBJ2-7; the table's D gene call, TRBD2, was not cross checked with the DNA. TRBV21-1 is noted as a pseudogene. This CDR3 comprises 11 residues. The CDR3, as DNA: TGTGCCAGCAGCAGCCTCAAAGAGGTCCCCTTC. Protein sequence: CASSSLKEVPF.

This clone was seen only once. The CDR3 nucleotides are TGTGCCACCAGCAGAGGAAAAAACATTCAGTACTTC. It is translated as CATSRGKNIQYF. The V call is TRBV15, the J call TRBJ2-4; no firm D call. The CDR3 is 12 amino acids. Germline loops: CDR1 LNHNV, CDR2 YYDKDF (reference sequence). Trimming took off 1 base at V and 4 bases at J, with 2 bases between the two ends.

A single count supports this clone. The J gene is TRBJ1-2, the V gene TRBV6-9; perhaps TRBD1 as D (5 bases). CDR1 and CDR2 from the germline V gene are MNHGY and SVAAGI. This CDR3 comprises 16 residues. V was pared by 0 bases and J by 3 bases, with 14 bases between. The CDR3 loop reads CASSYSAGGVYYGYTF. DNA of the CDR3: TGTGCCAGCAGTTATTCCGCAGGAGGGGTCTACTATGGCTACACCTTC.